The 32 T cell receptor beta chains listed next were all sequenced from one sample in a study of blood T cell repertoires in COVID-19. Here immunoSEQ multiplex PCR was the method, and the copy in TCRdb shows in-frame clones only, minus some. The top ten clones hold approximately 4.5% of a sample with about 100,000 clones, roughly 80% of them seen once. Sample: peripheral blood. Receptors originate from a man in his 60s with acute or convalescent COVID-19.

The chain joins TRBV7-2 to TRBJ2-3; unclear D gene. The germline V and J ends were trimmed by 1 base and 0 bases, with 5 bases remaining between them. Per germline, CDR1 SGHTA and CDR2 FQGNSA. The CDR3 length is 14 residues. The CDR3 is CASSLGVSTDTQYF. CDR3 bases: TGTGCCAGCAGCTTAGGAGTTAGCACAGATACGCAGTATTTT.

The chain links TRBV13 to TRBJ2-7, with a possible D match to TRBD2 (6 bases). The CDR3 has 13 residues. With 5 bases removed from V and 2 bases from J, the gap between germline ends came to 10 bases. Germline-derived CDR1 and CDR2 are PRHDT and FYEKMQ (reference sequence). CDR3 amino acids: CASSGGRPYEQYF. The CDR3 DNA reads TGTGCCAGCAGCGGGGGGAGACCCTACGAGCAGTACTTC.

V usage is TRBV7-9 and J usage is TRBJ2-5; the D gene is possibly TRBD1 (6 bases). V was cut by 5 bases and J by 5 bases, with 15 bases left in between. This CDR3 is built from 14 residues. Per germline, CDR1 SEHNR and CDR2 FQNEAQ (reference sequence). This CDR3 is CASSPTGQLETQYF. The CDR3 DNA reads as TGTGCCAGCAGCCCGACTGGACAGTTGGAGACCCAGTACTTC.

There are a few counts of this clone. The J gene is TRBJ1-2, the V gene TRBV7-2, with 7 bases fitting TRBD1. Trimming at V came to 2 bases and at J to 1 base, leaving 1 base not matched to a gene. The CDR3 is made up of 14 amino acids. Germline V gene lookup returns CDR1 SGHTA and CDR2 FQGNSA. In DNA, the CDR3 is TGTGCCAGCAGCTTACAGGGGGGTAACTATGGCTACACCTTC. Translation gives CASSLQGGNYGYTF.

This clone is a singleton in its sample. The rearrangement uses TRBV9 and TRBJ2-3; D gene unclear. The CDR3 consists of 14 residues. The V end was cut by 0 bases, the J end by 0 bases, with 5 bases between. The germline CDR1 and CDR2 sequences are SGDLS and YYNGEE. The CDR3 nucleotides read TGTGCCAGCAGCGTAGCTATCAGCACAGATACGCAGTATTTT. Translation: CASSVAISTDTQYF.

V usage is TRBV7-8 and J usage is TRBJ1-1; the match to TRBD1 covers 7 bases. This CDR3 is built from 14 residues. After removal of 5 bases from V and 4 bases from J, the junction contained 7 bases not matched to a gene. CDR1 is SGHVS, CDR2 FQNEAQ, per germline. The CDR3 loop reads CASSQTGLVTEAFF. Written as DNA, the CDR3 is TGTGCCAGCAGCCAGACAGGGTTGGTCACTGAAGCTTTCTTT.

The gene calls are TRBV10-3 and TRBJ2-7, with TRBD1 as a possible D gene (5 bases). Germline loops: CDR1 ENHRY, CDR2 SYGVKD. V gave up 0 bases and J gave up 1 base, with 7 bases separating them. The CDR3 has 14 residues. The CDR3 DNA reads TGTGCCATCAGTGAGTCGACAGATTCCTACGAGCAGTACTTC. Its translation is CAISESTDSYEQYF.

The chain has TRBV7-2 and TRBJ1-2; D perhaps matches TRBD1 (5 bases). V shed 4 bases and J shed 2 bases, with 11 bases lying between them. The CDR3 runs to 14 residues. The germline V gene has CDR1 SGHTA and CDR2 FQGNSA. Here the CDR3 DNA reads TGTGCCAGCAGCTCATCCCGGGGGAACTATGGCTACACCTTC. As protein: CASSSSRGNYGYTF.

The chain uses TRBV6-4 and TRBJ2-1; D uncertain. The CDR3 has 14 amino acids. The germline gives CDR1 MRHNA, CDR2 SNTAGT. Trimming removed 2 bases from V and 9 bases from J, with 14 bases in between. For the CDR3, the DNA is TGTGCCAGCAGTGACAGCCCCCGGTCGGGTGAGCAGTTCTTC. This sequence encodes CASSDSPRSGEQFF.

This chain links TRBV7-8 with TRBJ1-3; tentative D call: TRBD1 (5 bases). Per germline, CDR1 SGHVS and CDR2 FQNEAQ. This CDR3 has 15 residues. V was pared by 5 bases and J by 7 bases, with 18 bases between. DNA of the CDR3: TGTGCCAGCAGCGTTTCCGTCAACAGGCTCAACACCATATATTTT. Amino acid sequence: CASSVSVNRLNTIYF.

The rearrangement links TRBV5-8 to TRBJ1-5; D unresolved. Trimming removed 10 bases at V and 6 bases at J, with 17 bases between. Looked up from germline, CDR1 is SGHTS and CDR2 is YDEGEE. This CDR3 region has 13 residues. CDR3 sequence: CASDGGEIQPQHF. DNA for the CDR3: TGTGCCTCCGACGGCGGGGAGATTCAGCCCCAGCATTTT.

The rearrangement joins TRBV4-1 to TRBJ2-7; 15 bases agree with TRBD2. Trimming removed 3 bases from V and 2 bases from J; junction bases left unmatched: 11. Germline V gene data show CDR1 as MGHRA and CDR2 as YSYEKL. This CDR3 contains 19 residues. The chain's CDR3 is CASSHPRGTSGGTPYEQYF. DNA of the CDR3: TGCGCCAGCAGCCACCCCCGCGGGACTAGCGGGGGGACACCCTACGAGCAGTACTTC.

The gene calls are TRBV7-2 and TRBJ2-1, with 9 bases identical to TRBD1. Germline V lookup: CDR1 SGHTA, CDR2 FQGNSA. CDR3 size: 12 residues. The ends lost 1 base at V and 13 bases at J; junction bases unmatched: 2. The CDR3 spells CASSLEDRGQFF. In nucleotides, the CDR3 is TGTGCCAGCAGCTTAGAGGACAGGGGACAGTTCTTC.

The gene calls are TRBV5-1 and TRBJ2-3, with 7 bases fitting TRBD1. Losses at the gene ends were 0 bases for V and 3 bases for J; bases not matched to a gene: 4. The CDR3 has 15 residues. The germline gives CDR1 SGHRS, CDR2 YFSETQ. CDR3 nucleotide sequence: TGCGCCAGCAGCTTGGGGACAGGTAAAACAGATACGCAGTATTTT. Amino acid sequence: CASSLGTGKTDTQYF.

This chain joins TRBV7-8 and TRBJ2-3, with 11 bases that match TRBD2. The CDR3 spans 18 residues. Trimming removed 1 base from V and 4 bases from J; junction bases left unmatched: 10. Germline CDR1 is SGHVS and CDR2 is FQNEAQ. The CDR3 protein is CASSLVLAGATPPDTQYF. CDR3 nucleotide sequence: TGTGCCAGCAGCTTAGTACTAGCGGGAGCCACCCCCCCAGATACGCAGTATTTT.

The rearrangement uses TRBV18 and TRBJ2-7; TRBD1 might be the D (6 bases). V was trimmed by 2 bases and J by 4 bases, leaving 6 bases between them. Germline CDR1 KGHSH, CDR2 LQKENI. The CDR3 is made up of 12 amino acids. This chain's CDR3 is CASSPGQYEQYF. CDR3 DNA: TGTGCCAGCTCACCAGGACAGTACGAGCAGTACTTC.

This clone has just a few counts. The rearrangement uses TRBV2 and TRBJ1-2; TRBD1 aligns across 7 bases. There are 10 residues in the CDR3. Trimming removed 6 bases from V and 14 bases from J; junction bases left unmatched: 6. Per germline, CDR1 SNHLY and CDR2 FYNNEI. The CDR3 DNA follows: TGTGCCAGCAGGCGGGACAGCCAAACCTTC. As protein: CASRRDSQTF.

This clone turned up a few times. The chain links TRBV9 to TRBJ2-2; a weak D match, TRBD1 (6 bases). Germline-derived CDR1 and CDR2 are SGDLS and YYNGEE. This CDR3 is 17 amino acids long. The germline V and J ends were trimmed by 5 bases and 6 bases, with 23 bases remaining between them. CDR3 sequence: CASRLDGGDVFPGELFF. CDR3 DNA: TGTGCCAGCAGGCTGGATGGGGGCGACGTTTTTCCCGGGGAGCTGTTTTTT.

CDR3 sequence reads: CASGRQPNQPQHF. In DNA form, the CDR3 reads TGTGCCAGCGGTCGACAGCCCAATCAGCCCCAGCATTTT. The gene calls are TRBV2 and TRBJ1-5; maybe TRBD1 (5 bases). Germline V gene sequence: CDR1 SNHLY, CDR2 FYNNEI. V was pared by 8 bases and J by 3 bases, with 11 bases between. CDR3 length: 13 residues.

The genes are TRBV11-2 and TRBJ1-2; TRBD1 might be the D (6 bases). Trimming took off 5 bases at V and 5 bases at J, with 12 bases between the two ends. Germline V gives CDR1 SGHAT, CDR2 FQNNGV. The CDR3 loop spans 13 amino acids. The CDR3 reads CASSPQGKYGYTF. CDR3 bases: TGTGCCAGCAGCCCGCAGGGGAAGTATGGCTACACCTTC.

On this clone: This specimen includes other DNA sequences encoding the same CDR3. V gene TRBV11-2 combines with J gene TRBJ2-3; no firm D call. Germline V gene data show CDR1 as SGHAT and CDR2 as FQNNGV. V shed 0 bases and J shed 6 bases, with 7 bases lying between them. The CDR3 contains 13 residues. CDR3 sequence (DNA): TGTGCCAGCAGCTTAGAACAGTCGGATACGCAGTATTTT. Amino acid sequence: CASSLEQSDTQYF.

The chain joins TRBV19 to TRBJ1-4; 7 bases line up with TRBD1. The CDR3 totals 16 residues. Germline-derived CDR1 and CDR2 are LNHDA and SQIVND (reference sequence). V lost 3 bases, J lost 8 bases, and 12 bases stayed unmatched. CDR3 residues: CASSIQAGTEREKLFF. CDR3 in DNA: TGTGCCAGTAGTATCCAAGCCGGGACAGAAAGAGAAAAACTGTTTTTT.

This chain joins TRBV2 and TRBJ1-4; 10 nucleotides line up with TRBD1. Trimming removed 6 bases from V and 10 bases from J; junction bases left unmatched: 5. The CDR3 loop spans 13 amino acids. Germline CDR1 SNHLY, CDR2 FYNNEI. CDR3 loop: CASRPGTGAKLFF. CDR3 coding DNA: TGTGCCAGCAGACCCGGGACAGGGGCAAAACTGTTTTTT.

J is TRBJ1-1 and V is TRBV6-5, with 8 nucleotides matching TRBD1. The CDR3 totals 14 residues. Looked up from germline, CDR1 is MNHEY and CDR2 is SVGAGI. Trimming removed 8 bases from V and 5 bases from J; junction bases left unmatched: 10. The CDR3 region has the DNA TGTGCCAGCGGATCCAGGGGGCGGAGTACTGAAGCTTTCTTT. Its translation: CASGSRGRSTEAFF.

The chain is built from TRBV7-9 and TRBJ1-1; D possibly corresponds to TRBD1 (6 bases). Looked up from germline, CDR1 is SEHNR and CDR2 is FQNEAQ (reference sequence). Deletions cut 4 bases from V and 0 bases from J, with 12 bases between. The CDR3 sequence is 15 residues long. The CDR3 protein is CASSSSDRMNTEAFF. CDR3 DNA: TGTGCCAGCAGCTCTTCCGACAGGATGAACACTGAAGCTTTCTTT.

The rearrangement uses TRBV28 and TRBJ1-2, with 8 nucleotides matching TRBD1. This CDR3 region has 15 residues. The V segment lost 3 bases and the J segment 7 bases; nucleotides outside the gene matches: 10. In germline, CDR1 is MDHEN, CDR2 SYDVKM. The CDR3 sequence is CASSLWRQGAGGYTF. The CDR3 DNA reads TGTGCCAGCAGTTTGTGGAGGCAGGGGGCAGGTGGCTACACCTTC.

The V call is TRBV2, the J call TRBJ1-2; D might be TRBD1 (6 bases). CDR1 SNHLY and CDR2 FYNNEI come from the germline V gene. V gave up 6 bases and J gave up 4 bases, with 21 bases separating them. The length of the CDR3 is 16 residues. CDR3 protein: CASRERQVSTFYGYTF. The CDR3 DNA reads as TGTGCCAGCAGGGAGAGACAGGTTTCCACGTTCTATGGCTACACCTTC.

The chain recombines TRBV6-1 with TRBJ1-2; no clear D. Germline V gene sequence: CDR1 MNHNS, CDR2 SASEGT. V was cut by 0 bases and J by 8 bases, with 13 bases left in between. The CDR3 covers 14 residues. Here the CDR3 reads CASSEAQAVRGYTF. DNA of the CDR3: TGTGCCAGCAGTGAAGCGCAGGCAGTTCGGGGCTACACCTTC.

This sequence joins TRBV7-2 and TRBJ2-7; 8 bases fit TRBD1. The CDR3 is made up of 18 amino acids. Looked up from germline, CDR1 is SGHTA and CDR2 is FQGNSA. The junction had 14 bases not matched to a gene; V was cut back by 0 bases and J by 4 bases. CDR3: CASSLAGQGTGPKYEQYF. The CDR3 nucleotides are TGTGCCAGCAGCTTAGCGGGCCAGGGGACAGGACCTAAATACGAGCAGTACTTC.

This clone turned up a few times. The chain combines TRBV7-3 with TRBJ1-2; 8 bases are shared with TRBD1. Per the germline V gene, CDR1 is SGHTA and CDR2 is FQGTGA. The CDR3 runs 13 residues. V trimming: 5 bases; J trimming: 4 bases; junction bases outside the gene matches: 3. The CDR3 region has the DNA TGTGCCAGCAGCATCGGACAGGGCTATGGCTACACCTTC. This codes for CASSIGQGYGYTF.

This clone was detected a few times. The chain recombines TRBV5-4 with TRBJ2-1; D is perhaps TRBD2 (6 bases). The CDR3 is made up of 16 amino acids. Germline-derived CDR1 and CDR2 are SGHNT and YYREEE (reference sequence). V lost 2 bases to trimming and J lost 5 bases, with 17 bases between them. The CDR3 coding sequence is TGTGCCAGCAGCTTTGGAGGGGCCAGACTCGACAATGAGCAGTTCTTC. Its translation: CASSFGGARLDNEQFF.

The chain carries TRBV18 and TRBJ1-5; D uncertain. V gave up 3 bases and J gave up 1 base, with 7 bases separating them. The CDR3 consists of 14 residues. The germline V gene encodes CDR1 KGHSH and CDR2 LQKENI. CDR3 region: CASSPGTSNQPQHF. For the CDR3, the DNA is TGTGCCAGCTCACCTGGCACCAGCAATCAGCCCCAGCATTTT.